The 14 T cell receptor beta chains below were found in one sample sequenced in a study of T-cell memory formation after mild COVID-19. TCRdb called the 5' RACE reads again in MiXCR, with one record for every CDR3 protein. The sample lists roughly 120,000 distinct CDR3 sequences, 16% occurring once. Sequenced material: PBMCs or a T cell subset sorted from them (not recorded which). These receptors were taken from an adult woman who had mild COVID-19 (a few samples of this study predate the infection). Cell type and time point are not known.

The V and J genes are TRBV6-2 or TRBV6-3 and TRBJ2-5, with D maybe TRBD1 (6 bases). Germline V gene lookup returns CDR1 MNHEY and CDR2 SVGEGT. There are 15 residues in the CDR3. Trimming pared 7 bases from V and 5 bases from J, leaving 20 bases between. The CDR3 DNA reads as TGTGCCAGCACTTTTGGGCAGGGGATAAGTGAGACCCAGTACTTC. Encoded protein: CASTFGQGISETQYF.

This clonotype has just one count. This sequence joins TRBV20-1 and TRBJ1-1; 8 nucleotides align to TRBD1. Germline CDR1 DFQATT, CDR2 SNEGSKA (reference sequence). Trimming cost V 6 bases and J 4 bases; bases outside gene matches: 7. The CDR3 is 13 amino acids. CDR3 residues: CSATGQVATEAFF. CDR3 sequence (DNA): TGCAGTGCAACGGGACAGGTGGCCACTGAAGCTTTCTTT.

This clonotype showed up just a few times. V is TRBV3-1 and J is TRBJ1-1; D is uncertain. The CDR3 sequence is 15 residues long. Looked up from germline, CDR1 is LGHDT and CDR2 is YNNKEL (reference sequence). The ends were cut back, 0 bases at V and 2 bases at J, with 10 bases in the middle. DNA for the CDR3: TGTGCCAGCAGCCAAGATCGTGGAGTAAACACTGAAGCTTTCTTT. Encoded protein: CASSQDRGVNTEAFF.

This chain links TRBV11-2 with TRBJ2-7; 13 nucleotides agree with TRBD2. The CDR3 runs to 16 residues. The V segment lost 0 bases and the J segment 4 bases; nucleotides outside the gene matches: 3. Per germline, CDR1 SGHAT and CDR2 FQNNGV. This CDR3 reads CASSLELAGGEYEQYF. DNA for the CDR3: TGTGCCAGCAGCTTAGAACTAGCGGGAGGGGAGTACGAGCAGTACTTC.

The CDR3 protein is CAGRTLNYGYTF. Here the CDR3 DNA reads TGTGCCGGCCGGACACTTAACTATGGCTACACCTTC. The chain has TRBV6-2 or TRBV6-3 and TRBJ1-2; tentative D call: TRBD1 (5 bases). With 11 bases removed from V and 1 base from J, the gap between germline ends came to 11 bases. Looked up from germline, CDR1 is MNHEY and CDR2 is SVGEGT. This CDR3 is built from 12 residues.

The chain employs TRBV20-1 and TRBJ2-3; TRBD2 agrees at 8 bases. The CDR3 contains 16 residues. The trim removed 0 bases at V and 7 bases at J, leaving 12 bases unmatched. CDR1 DFQATT and CDR2 SNEGSKA come from the germline V gene (reference sequence). In nucleotides, the CDR3 is TGCAGTGCTAGAGATCAGTTGAGCGGGAGTAAATATACGCAGTATTTT. Translated, it gives CSARDQLSGSKYTQYF.

This clonotype was detected only a few times. This chain connects TRBV29-1 to TRBJ2-5; D gene ambiguous. This CDR3 contains 16 residues. The V and J ends lost 3 bases and 0 bases respectively, with 17 bases between them. From germline, CDR1 is SQVTM and CDR2 ANQGSEA. This CDR3 is CSVDSVVGWNQETQYF. The CDR3 bases are TGCAGCGTTGACTCGGTTGTTGGGTGGAACCAAGAGACCCAGTACTTC. The full variable domain, its missing parts supplied by reference TRBV29-1 and TRBJ2-5, is SAVISQKPSRDICQRGTSLTIQCQVDSQVTMMFWYRQQPGQSLTLIATANQGSEATYESGFVIDKFPISRPNLTFSTLTVSNMSPEDSSIYLCSVDSVVGWNQETQYFGPGTRLLVL.

This clonotype was observed a handful of times. The rearrangement links TRBV29-1 to TRBJ2-7; perhaps TRBD1 as D (6 bases). Germline CDR1 SQVTM, CDR2 ANQGSEA. This CDR3 has 14 residues. V dropped 7 bases and J dropped 0 bases, with 16 bases sitting between them. The CDR3 protein is CSATPGQTSYEQYF. CDR3 coding DNA: TGCAGCGCAACCCCCGGACAGACCTCCTACGAGCAGTACTTC.

The chain has TRBV9 and TRBJ1-4; unclear D gene. The V and J ends lost 4 bases and 3 bases respectively, with 16 bases between them. Germline CDR1 and CDR2: SGDLS and YYNGEE. The CDR3 sequence is 16 residues long. CDR3 sequence (DNA): TGTGCCAGCAGCCCTAGTTCGGGGTCAGCTAATGAAAAACTGTTTTTT. Amino acid sequence: CASSPSSGSANEKLFF.

Only a few counts were recorded for this clonotype. The chain links TRBV27 to TRBJ2-3; 8 bases match TRBD1. The germline V gene has CDR1 MNHEY and CDR2 SMNVEV (reference sequence). The CDR3 has 16 residues. With V trimmed by 6 bases and J by 1 base, 9 bases remained unmatched. This CDR3 reads CASSPRTGRRTDTQYF. Written as DNA, the CDR3 is TGTGCCAGCAGCCCACGGACAGGGCGCCGCACAGATACGCAGTATTTT.

This chain uses TRBV5-4 with TRBJ1-1, with D possibly TRBD1 on 6 matching bases. CDR3 length: 16 amino acids. Germline values: CDR1 SGHNT, CDR2 YYREEE (reference sequence). Trimming cost V 4 bases and J 0 bases, with 16 bases left between them. DNA for the CDR3: TGTGCCAGCAGCCGGTTCCGGGACATCGTGAACACTGAAGCTTTCTTT. Its protein is CASSRFRDIVNTEAFF.

This clonotype was detected a few times. For the CDR3, the DNA is TGTGCCACCAGGAGCGGGAGCTTCACAGATACGCAGTATTTT. This translates into CATRSGSFTDTQYF. V gene TRBV24-1 combines with J gene TRBJ2-3; TRBD2 agrees at 8 bases. The germline V gene has CDR1 KGHDR and CDR2 SFDVKD. The CDR3 totals 14 residues. V lost 7 bases to trimming and J lost 2 bases; unmatched junction nucleotides: 4.

The V call is TRBV12-3 or TRBV12-4, the J call TRBJ1-1; D uncertain. The CDR3 runs 16 residues. V lost 3 bases, J lost 0 bases, and 14 bases lay in between. The CDR3 here is CASSFGRAGMNTEAFF. The CDR3 coding sequence is TGTGCCAGCAGTTTCGGGAGGGCAGGCATGAACACTGAAGCTTTCTTT.

V usage is TRBV6-2 or TRBV6-3 and J usage is TRBJ2-7; D remains unclear. The length of the CDR3 is 15 residues. Germline V gene lookup returns CDR1 MNHEY and CDR2 SVGEGT. The V end was cut by 5 bases, the J end by 3 bases, with 17 bases between. CDR3: CASSPMRTEIYEQYF. In nucleotides, the CDR3 is TGTGCCAGCAGTCCCATGCGGACGGAAATCTACGAGCAGTACTTC.